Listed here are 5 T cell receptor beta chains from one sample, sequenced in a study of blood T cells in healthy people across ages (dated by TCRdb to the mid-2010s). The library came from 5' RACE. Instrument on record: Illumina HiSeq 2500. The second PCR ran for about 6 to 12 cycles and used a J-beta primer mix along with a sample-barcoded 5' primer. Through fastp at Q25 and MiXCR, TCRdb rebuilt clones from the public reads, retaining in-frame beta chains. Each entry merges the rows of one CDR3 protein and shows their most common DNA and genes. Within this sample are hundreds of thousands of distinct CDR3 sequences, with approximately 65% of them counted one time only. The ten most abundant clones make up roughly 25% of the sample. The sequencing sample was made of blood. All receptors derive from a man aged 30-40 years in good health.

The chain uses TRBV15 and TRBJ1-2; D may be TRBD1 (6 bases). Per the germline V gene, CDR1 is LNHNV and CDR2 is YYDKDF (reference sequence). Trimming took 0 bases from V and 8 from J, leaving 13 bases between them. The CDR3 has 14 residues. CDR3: CATSRETGYGGYTF. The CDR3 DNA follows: TGTGCCACCAGCAGAGAAACAGGGTACGGCGGCTACACCTTC.

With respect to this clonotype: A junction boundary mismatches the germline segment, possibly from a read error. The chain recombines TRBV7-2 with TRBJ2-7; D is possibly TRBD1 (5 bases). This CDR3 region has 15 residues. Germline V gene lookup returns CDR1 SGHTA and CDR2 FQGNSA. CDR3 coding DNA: TGTGCCAGCAACTTAGGCCCCAGGGTTTCCTACGAGCAGTACTTC. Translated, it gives CASNLGPRVSYEQYF.

The DNA for the CDR3 is TGTGCCACCAGTGATCCTTTCGGGGCAGATACGCAGTATTTT. Its translation is CATSDPFGADTQYF. The chain links TRBV24-1 to TRBJ2-3, with D perhaps TRBD2 (5 bases). Between the trimmed V and J ends, which lost 3 bases and 4 bases, there was a span of 10 bases. Per germline, CDR1 KGHDR and CDR2 SFDVKD. The CDR3 totals 14 residues.

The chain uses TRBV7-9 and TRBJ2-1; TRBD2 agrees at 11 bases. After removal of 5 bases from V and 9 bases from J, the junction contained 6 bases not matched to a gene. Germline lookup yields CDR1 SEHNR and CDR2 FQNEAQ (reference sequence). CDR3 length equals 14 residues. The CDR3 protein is CASSNSGGAGEQFF. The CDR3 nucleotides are TGTGCCAGCAGCAATAGCGGGGGGGCAGGTGAGCAGTTCTTC.

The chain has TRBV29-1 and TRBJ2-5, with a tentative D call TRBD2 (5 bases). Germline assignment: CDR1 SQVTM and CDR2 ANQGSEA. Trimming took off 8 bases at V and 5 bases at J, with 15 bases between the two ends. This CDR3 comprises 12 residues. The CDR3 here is CSPPGRRETQYF. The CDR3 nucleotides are TGCAGCCCCCCGGGTAGGAGGGAGACCCAGTACTTC.